The clone carrying this T cell receptor beta chain occurred a few times. Its matching antigen is unknown. Germline-derived CDR1 and CDR2 are LNHDA and SQIVND (reference sequence). The CDR3 consists of 13 residues. The J segment lost 4 bases and the V segment lost 8 bases, leaving 6 bases of the junction unmatched. This sample stems from a study of molecular identifiers for immune sequencing clone quantification. Study observations and caveats: For effector cells, clones above 20 RNA copies held over 97% of molecules; for naive cells, under 1%.

With listed TCR primers and previously described methods, bulk TCR libraries were prepared. From the PCR reads, TCRdb called clonotypes with MiXCR, one entry per CDR3 protein. The repertoire holds over 600,000 distinct CDR3 sequences, with 15% to 20% as singletons. This sequence originates from a human donor in good health. Some libraries in this study had Jurkat cell RNA spiked in. This sequence joins TRBV19 and TRBJ2-7, with TRBD1 matching over 9 bases. The sample taken for sequencing was naive CD8+ T cells from blood, with Jurkat cell RNA spiked in. Subset reported: FACS-sorted CD8+CD4-CCR7+CD45RA+ naive T cells. The CDR3: CASFRDREYEQYF. CDR3 DNA sequence: TGTGCCAGTTTCCGGGACAGGGAGTACGAGCAGTACTTC.